This TCR beta chain was sequenced for a study of long-term antiretroviral therapy in people with HIV. In the study overall: The earliest specimens came about a decade ahead of the 2015 immediate-ART recommendation.

An immunoSEQ assay, version v3.0, was performed at survey level. Sequencing was directed toward 40,000-50,000 T-cell genomes in each sample. Clones were sequenced by immunoSEQ multiplex PCR, and TCRdb holds only the in-frame ones, with some missing. The sample lists approximately 31,000 clones, 95% to 98% occurring once. The germline V gene has CDR1 MNHEY and CDR2 SVGAGI. The CDR3 is 14 residues long. V gave up 6 bases and J gave up 2 bases; unmatched junction bases: 3. In each sample, about 0.95-10 million cryopreserved PBMC were present before DNA extraction. The gene calls are TRBV6-5 and TRBJ1-3, with 8 bases lining up with TRBD1. This receptor was obtained from a man aged 25 to 40 with HIV. The material sequenced was unsorted PBMCs, taken 6.9 years after starting antiretroviral therapy. CDR3 nucleotide sequence: TGTGCCAGCAGGCAGACAGGGGCTGGAAACACCATATATTTT. Translation: CASRQTGAGNTIYF.